The 10 T cell receptor beta chains presented below share a single source sample, sequenced in a study of identical twins. TCRdb used MiXCR to reprocess the 5' RACE reads, holding one entry per CDR3 protein. Of some 200,000 distinct CDR3 sequences listed, under 10% are singletons. These data were likewise used in another study, on yellow fever vaccine responses in identical twins.

Input material: memory (CD45RO+) T cells sorted from blood. These receptors were taken from a woman aged 18-29 years in good health.

This clonotype was observed at least ten times. CDR3 sequence reads: CSAVMMIDEKLFF. The CDR3 region has the DNA TGCAGTGCTGTCATGATGATTGATGAAAAACTGTTTTTT. The rearrangement joins TRBV20-1 to TRBJ1-4; D gene uncertain. V lost 5 bases and J 6 bases, leaving 13 bases between the germline ends. Germline CDR1 DFQATT, CDR2 SNEGSKA (reference sequence). The CDR3 runs 13 residues.

This clonotype was picked up a small number of times. The chain combines TRBV15 with TRBJ2-3, with D perhaps being TRBD1 or TRBD2 (5 bases each). Germline V gene lookup returns CDR1 LNHNV and CDR2 YYDKDF (reference sequence). V was shortened by 0 bases and J by 10 bases, with 17 bases between the two germline ends. This CDR3 has 15 amino acids. CDR3 sequence: CATSRDPGTLDAQYF. The CDR3, as DNA: TGTGCCACCAGCAGAGATCCTGGGACCCTAGACGCGCAGTATTTT.

The chain combines TRBV2 with TRBJ2-7; TRBD2 is a possible D gene (6 bases). In germline, CDR1 is SNHLY, CDR2 FYNNEI. The CDR3 runs to 12 residues. V gave up 11 bases and J gave up 1 base, with 12 bases separating them. This CDR3 reads CAERRESYEQYF. CDR3 DNA sequence: TGTGCCGAGAGGAGGGAATCCTACGAGCAGTACTTC.

The gene calls are TRBV19 and TRBJ2-1, with 14 bases matching TRBD2. The V segment lost 6 bases and the J segment 8 bases; nucleotides outside the gene matches: 6. The CDR3 sequence is 15 residues long. Germline assignment: CDR1 LNHDA and CDR2 SQIVND (reference sequence). The CDR3 DNA reads TGTGCCAGTAGCTTGGGACTAGCGGGAGTCGATGAGCAGTTCTTC. Residues: CASSLGLAGVDEQFF.

The V call is TRBV28, the J call TRBJ2-5; D is perhaps TRBD1 (6 bases). The CDR3 length is 14 residues. V dropped 2 bases and J dropped 4 bases, with 11 bases sitting between them. From germline, CDR1 is MDHEN and CDR2 SYDVKM. CDR3 sequence (DNA): TGTGCCAGCAGTTTAACAGGGAAGGGAGAGACCCAGTACTTC. Translating gives CASSLTGKGETQYF.

This clonotype was detected a few times. The chain carries TRBV5-1 and TRBJ2-1; 8 positions agree with TRBD2. The V gene's germline CDR1 is SGHRS and CDR2 YFSETQ. This CDR3 comprises 14 residues. J gave up 6 bases and V 2 bases, and 4 bases lay outside the gene matches. CDR3 loop: CASSFTSGVNEQFF. CDR3 sequence (DNA): TGCGCCAGCAGCTTCACTAGCGGAGTCAATGAGCAGTTCTTC.

The chain couples TRBV6-4 to TRBJ1-5; D is possibly TRBD1 (6 bases). V lost 0 bases to trimming and J lost 3 bases, with 18 bases between them. Germline CDR1 reads MRHNA; CDR2 reads SNTAGT. There are 18 residues in the CDR3. The CDR3 sequence is CASSDSTRSTGNNQPQHF. For the CDR3, the DNA is TGTGCCAGCAGTGACTCGACCCGGTCGACAGGAAACAATCAGCCCCAGCATTTT.

Note on this clonotype: This may be a read error: a much more frequent sequence differs by one nucleotide. This chain joins TRBV28 and TRBJ2-7; weak D call: TRBD1 (6 bases). Trimming shortened V by 6 bases and J by 7 bases, and 25 bases separated the two germline ends. Germline CDR1 MDHEN, CDR2 SYDVKM. This CDR3 region has 16 residues. CDR3 in DNA: TGTGCCAGCAGACGACAGGTTTCCATCTATAGTTTTGAGCAGTACTTC. Residues: CASRRQVSIYSFEQYF.

The chain recombines TRBV6-1 with TRBJ2-7; 8 nucleotides match TRBD1. This CDR3 is 15 amino acids long. The V and J ends lost 7 bases and 3 bases, in that order; junction bases with no gene match: 11. Germline assignment: CDR1 MNHNS and CDR2 SASEGT. CDR3 sequence: CASKVVRGLFYEQYF. The CDR3 DNA reads TGTGCCAGCAAGGTGGTCAGGGGGCTGTTCTACGAGCAGTACTTC.

This clonotype was recorded many times. The rearrangement links TRBV25-1 to TRBJ2-2; TRBD1 aligns across 7 bases. V was clipped by 5 bases and J by 0 bases; unmatched bases: 9. Germline V gives CDR1 MGHDK, CDR2 SYGVNS. The CDR3 sequence is 17 residues long. CDR3 DNA sequence: TGTGCCAGCAGTATTCCATCGGACAGGACGAACACCGGGGAGCTGTTTTTT. Its protein is CASSIPSDRTNTGELFF.